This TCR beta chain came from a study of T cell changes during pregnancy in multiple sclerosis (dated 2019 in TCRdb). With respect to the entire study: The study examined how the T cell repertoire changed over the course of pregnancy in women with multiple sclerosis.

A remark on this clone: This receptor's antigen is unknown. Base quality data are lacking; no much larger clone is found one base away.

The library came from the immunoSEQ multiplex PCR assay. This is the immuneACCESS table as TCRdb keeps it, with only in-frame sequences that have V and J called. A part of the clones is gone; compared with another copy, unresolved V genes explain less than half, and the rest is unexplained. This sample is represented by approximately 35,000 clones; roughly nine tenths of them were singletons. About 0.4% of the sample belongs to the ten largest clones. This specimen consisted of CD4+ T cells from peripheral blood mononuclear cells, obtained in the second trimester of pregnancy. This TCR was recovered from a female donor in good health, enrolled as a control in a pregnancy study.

CDR3 protein: CASFDRGDTGELFF. The DNA reads TGTGCCAGTTTCGACAGGGGGGACACCGGGGAGCTGTTTTTT. This chain is built from TRBV19 and TRBJ2-2; 9 junctional bases match TRBD1. Trimming leaves V shorter by 8 bases and J shorter by 3 bases, with the junction holding 4 bases beyond the gene matches. Taken from cysteine to phenylalanine, the CDR3 has 14 residues. The CDR3 DNA has 42 bases and is translated from base 1. From a lookup of the germline V gene (reference sequence), CDR1 and CDR2 are LNHDA and SQIVND.